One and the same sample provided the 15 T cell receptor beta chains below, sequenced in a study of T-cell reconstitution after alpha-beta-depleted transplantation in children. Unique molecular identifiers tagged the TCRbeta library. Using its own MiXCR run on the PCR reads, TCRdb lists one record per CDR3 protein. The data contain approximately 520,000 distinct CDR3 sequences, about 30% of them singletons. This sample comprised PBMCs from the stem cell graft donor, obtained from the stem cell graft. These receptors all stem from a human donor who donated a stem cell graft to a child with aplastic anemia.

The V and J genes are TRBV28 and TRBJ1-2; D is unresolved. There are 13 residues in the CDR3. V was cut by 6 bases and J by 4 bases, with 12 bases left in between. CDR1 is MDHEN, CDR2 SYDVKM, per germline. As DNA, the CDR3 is TGTGCCAGCAGGGACCCAAAGGGCTATGGCTACACCTTC. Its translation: CASRDPKGYGYTF.

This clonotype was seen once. The CDR3 DNA sequence: TGTGCCAGCAGCTACACCTCAGGGGAAGGCAATCAGCCCCAGCATTTT. This gives the protein CASSYTSGEGNQPQHF. The chain has TRBV6-5 and TRBJ1-5; D is perhaps TRBD1 (6 bases). Trimming cost V 6 bases and J 2 bases, with 17 bases left between them. Per germline, CDR1 MNHEY and CDR2 SVGAGI. The length of the CDR3 is 16 residues.

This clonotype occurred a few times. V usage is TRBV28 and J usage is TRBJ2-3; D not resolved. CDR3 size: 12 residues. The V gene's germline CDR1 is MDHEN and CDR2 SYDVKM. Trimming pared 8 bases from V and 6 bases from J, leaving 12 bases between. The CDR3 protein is CASSSRIDTQYF. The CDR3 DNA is TGTGCCAGCTCGAGTAGGATCGATACGCAGTATTTT.

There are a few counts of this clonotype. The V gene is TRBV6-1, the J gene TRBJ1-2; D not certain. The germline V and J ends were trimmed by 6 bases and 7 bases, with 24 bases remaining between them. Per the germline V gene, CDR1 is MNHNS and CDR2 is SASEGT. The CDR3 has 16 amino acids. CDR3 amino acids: CASSWTEGSASGGYTF. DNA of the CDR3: TGTGCCAGCAGCTGGACCGAGGGATCAGCTTCGGGTGGCTACACCTTC.

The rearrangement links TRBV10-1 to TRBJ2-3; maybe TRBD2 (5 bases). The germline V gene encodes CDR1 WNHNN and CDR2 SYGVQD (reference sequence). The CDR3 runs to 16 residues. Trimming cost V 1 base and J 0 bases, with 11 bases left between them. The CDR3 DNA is TGCGCCAGCAGTGAGTTCAGCTTAGCGAGCACAGATACGCAGTATTTT. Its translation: CASSEFSLASTDTQYF.

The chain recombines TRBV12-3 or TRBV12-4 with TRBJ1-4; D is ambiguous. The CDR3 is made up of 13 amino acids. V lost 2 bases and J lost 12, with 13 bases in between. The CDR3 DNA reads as TGTGCCAGCAGTTTAAGTAGTACGAGGGAACTGTTTTTT. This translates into CASSLSSTRELFF.

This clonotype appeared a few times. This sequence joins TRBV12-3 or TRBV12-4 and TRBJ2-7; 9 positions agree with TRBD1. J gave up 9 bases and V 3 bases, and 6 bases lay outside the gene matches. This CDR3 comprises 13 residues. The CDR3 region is CASSLGQGYGQYF. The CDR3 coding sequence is TGTGCCAGCAGTTTGGGACAGGGATATGGGCAGTACTTC.

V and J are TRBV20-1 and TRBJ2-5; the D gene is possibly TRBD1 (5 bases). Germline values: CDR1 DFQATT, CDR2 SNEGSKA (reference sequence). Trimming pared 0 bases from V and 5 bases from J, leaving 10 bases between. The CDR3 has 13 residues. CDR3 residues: CSARDGAGETQYF. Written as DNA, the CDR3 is TGCAGTGCTAGAGATGGGGCAGGGGAGACCCAGTACTTC.

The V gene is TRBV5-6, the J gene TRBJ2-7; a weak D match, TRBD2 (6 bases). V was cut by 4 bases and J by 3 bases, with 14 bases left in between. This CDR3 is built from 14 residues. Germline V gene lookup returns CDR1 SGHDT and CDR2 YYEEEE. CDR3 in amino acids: CASSHAGGGYEQYV. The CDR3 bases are TGTGCCAGCAGCCATGCCGGGGGTGGCTACGAGCAGTACGTC.

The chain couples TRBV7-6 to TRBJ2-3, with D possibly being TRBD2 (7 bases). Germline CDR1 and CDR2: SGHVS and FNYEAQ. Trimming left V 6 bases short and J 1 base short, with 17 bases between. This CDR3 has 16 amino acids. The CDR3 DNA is TGTGCCAGCAGACCCACAGGGAGGGTTCGCACAGATACGCAGTATTTT. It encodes CASRPTGRVRTDTQYF. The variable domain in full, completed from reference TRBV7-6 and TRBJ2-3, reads GAGVSQSPRYKVTKRGQDVALRCDPISGHVSLYWYRQALGQGPEFLTYFNYEAQQDKSGLPNDRFSAERPEGSISTLTIQRTEQRDSAMYRCASRPTGRVRTDTQYFGPGTRLTVL.

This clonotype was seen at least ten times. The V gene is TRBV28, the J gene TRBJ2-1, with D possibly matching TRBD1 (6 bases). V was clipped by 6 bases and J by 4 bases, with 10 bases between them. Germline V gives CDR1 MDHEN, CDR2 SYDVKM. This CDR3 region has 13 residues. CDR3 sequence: CASSPTGYNEQFF. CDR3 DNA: TGTGCCAGCAGCCCCACAGGGTACAATGAGCAGTTCTTC.

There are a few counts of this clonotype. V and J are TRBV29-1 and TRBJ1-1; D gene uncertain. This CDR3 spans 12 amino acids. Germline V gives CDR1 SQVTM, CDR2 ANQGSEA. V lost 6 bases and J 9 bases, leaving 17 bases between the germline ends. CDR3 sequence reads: CSVGTGGSKAFF. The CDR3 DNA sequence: TGCAGCGTCGGAACTGGAGGTAGTAAAGCTTTCTTT. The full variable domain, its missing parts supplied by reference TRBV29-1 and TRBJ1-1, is SAVISQKPSRDICQRGTSLTIQCQVDSQVTMMFWYRQQPGQSLTLIATANQGSEATYESGFVIDKFPISRPNLTFSTLTVSNMSPEDSSIYLCSVGTGGSKAFFGQGTRLTVV.

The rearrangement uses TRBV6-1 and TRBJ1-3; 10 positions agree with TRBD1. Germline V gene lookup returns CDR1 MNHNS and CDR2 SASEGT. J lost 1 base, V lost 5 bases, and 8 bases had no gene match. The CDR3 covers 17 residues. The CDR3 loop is CASSPDKGQGSGNTIYF. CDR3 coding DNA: TGTGCCAGCAGTCCCGACAAGGGACAGGGGTCTGGAAACACCATATATTTT.

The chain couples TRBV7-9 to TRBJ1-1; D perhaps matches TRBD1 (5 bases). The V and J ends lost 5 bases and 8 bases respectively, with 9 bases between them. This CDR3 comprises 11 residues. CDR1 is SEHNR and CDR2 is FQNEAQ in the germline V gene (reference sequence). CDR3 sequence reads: CASSLRQEAFF. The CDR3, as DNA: TGTGCCAGCAGCCTAAGACAGGAAGCTTTCTTT.

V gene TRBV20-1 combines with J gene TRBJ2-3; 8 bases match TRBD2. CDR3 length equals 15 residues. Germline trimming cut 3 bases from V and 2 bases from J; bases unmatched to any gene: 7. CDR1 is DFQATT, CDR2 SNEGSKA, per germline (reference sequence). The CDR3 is CSARRASGYTDTQYF. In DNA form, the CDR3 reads TGCAGTGCTAGGAGGGCTAGCGGGTACACAGATACGCAGTATTTT.